These T cell receptor beta chains were read from a single sample in a study of blood T cells in healthy people across ages. Each CDR3 protein gets one entry after TCRdb re-called the 5' RACE reads with MiXCR. This sample has roughly 1.5 million distinct CDR3 sequences, with approximately 42% found just once. Specimen: blood. Receptors were obtained from a woman aged 18-29 years in good health. CDR3s include the opening cysteine and the closing phenylalanine or tryptophan. D genes are given only for firm matches. Some rows mark clone size as missing; the rest say once, few, many or name a class of expanded clone.

clone size,D gene,J gene,V gene,CDR3 protein,CDR3 DNA
-,-,TRBJ1-5,TRBV18,CASAQEFNQPQHF,TGTGCCAGCGCACAGGAGTTCAATCAGCCCCAGCATTTT
-,TRBD1,TRBJ2-7,TRBV7-2,CASSDRTGNYEQYF,TGTGCCAGCAGCGACAGGACAGGGAACTACGAGCAGTACTTC
-,TRBD2,TRBJ2-3,TRBV29-1,CSGVGTSWGTQYF,TGCAGCGGGGTCGGGACTAGCTGGGGTACGCAGTATTTT
-,TRBD2,TRBJ2-5,TRBV4-1,CASSQAIAGVHNEQYF,TGCGCCAGCAGCCAAGCAATAGCGGGGGTCCACAATGAGCAGTACTTC
-,TRBD2,TRBJ2-1,TRBV6-1,CASSRRLAGKGYNEQFF,TGTGCCAGCAGTCGCCGTTTAGCGGGGAAGGGATACAATGAGCAGTTCTTC
few,-,TRBJ1-1,TRBV10-3,CAIRAAGAEAFF,TGTGCCATCAGGGCGGCAGGGGCTGAAGCTTTCTTT
many,-,TRBJ2-7,TRBV5-1,CASSFGRRKGDEQYF,TGCGCCAGCAGCTTCGGACGGAGGAAAGGGGACGAGCAGTACTTC
-,-,TRBJ2-4,TRBV10-3,CAISEGAVQYF,TGTGCCATCAGTGAGGGTGCAGTGCAGTACTTC
-,-,TRBJ2-5,TRBV30,CAWDWKETQYF,TGTGCCTGGGACTGGAAAGAGACCCAGTACTTC
-,-,TRBJ2-3,TRBV18,CASSPPGRLTDTQYF,TGTGCCAGCTCACCACCGGGAAGGCTCACAGATACGCAGTATTTT
-,TRBD2,TRBJ2-3,TRBV7-9,CASSKTSGVTTDTQYF,TGTGCCAGCAGCAAGACTAGCGGGGTAACCACAGATACGCAGTATTTT
few,TRBD2,TRBJ2-1,TRBV6-5,CASSYAASGSSYNEQFF,TGTGCCAGCAGTTACGCGGCTAGCGGTAGCTCCTACAATGAGCAGTTCTTC
-,-,TRBJ2-3,TRBV4-3,CASSQDLPATQYF,TGCGCCAGCAGCCAAGACCTCCCAGCAACGCAGTATTTT
few,-,TRBJ2-1,TRBV6-6,CASSQRLVGGSYNEQFF,TGTGCCAGCAGTCAACGACTAGTTGGAGGGAGTTACAATGAGCAGTTCTTC